The 31 T cell receptor beta chains below come from one sample, sequenced in a study of chronic HIV infection and antiretroviral therapy. A single record per CDR3 protein comes from TCRdb applying MiXCR to the 5' RACE reads. The repertoire holds roughly 48,000 distinct CDR3 sequences, with about 18% as singletons. Input material: peripheral blood. The origin of the receptors is an adult who had HIV and had not received antiretroviral therapy, or was an uninfected healthy control (not recorded which).

This chain uses TRBV28 with TRBJ2-1, with D perhaps matching TRBD1 or TRBD2 (5 bases each). The CDR3 sequence is 16 residues long. CDR1 is MDHEN, CDR2 SYDVKM, per germline. The germline V and J ends were trimmed by 7 bases and 8 bases, with 24 bases remaining between them. The CDR3 DNA reads TGTGCCAGCACCACCCTCTTGGGAGACCGGGGCGATGAGCAGTTCTTC. It translates to CASTTLLGDRGDEQFF. Looking up the rest from reference TRBV28 and TRBJ2-1 gives the full variable domain: DVKVTQSSRYLVKRTGEKVFLECVQDMDHENMFWYRQDPGLGLRLIYFSYDVKMKEKGDIPEGYSVSREKKERFSLILESASTNQTSMYLCASTTLLGDRGDEQFFGPGTRLTVL.

This chain links TRBV27 with TRBJ1-5; D uncertain. This CDR3 spans 12 amino acids. Trimming removed 8 bases from V and 0 bases from J, with 5 bases in between. Germline assignment: CDR1 MNHEY and CDR2 SMNVEV (reference sequence). CDR3 protein: CASGDSNQPQHF. DNA of the CDR3: TGTGCCAGCGGGGATAGCAATCAGCCCCAGCATTTT.

The V and J genes are TRBV28 and TRBJ2-6; TRBD1 agrees at 7 bases. Per germline, CDR1 MDHEN and CDR2 SYDVKM. The CDR3 is 18 amino acids. The J segment lost 2 bases and the V segment lost 3 bases, leaving 10 bases of the junction unmatched. CDR3 residues: CASSFYQWTGTGANVLTF. In DNA, the CDR3 is TGTGCCAGCAGTTTCTACCAATGGACAGGAACTGGGGCCAACGTCCTGACTTTC.

This clonotype showed up many times. The chain recombines TRBV4-1 with TRBJ1-1, with a tentative D call TRBD1 (5 bases). The ends were cut back, 4 bases at V and 1 base at J, with 13 bases in the middle. CDR1 and CDR2 from the germline V gene are MGHRA and YSYEKL. This CDR3 contains 15 residues. The CDR3, as DNA: TGCGCCAGCAGCCCCCGGGGTACAGGGAACACTGAAGCTTTCTTT. It codes for CASSPRGTGNTEAFF.

V usage is TRBV5-5 and J usage is TRBJ2-7; 8 nucleotides line up with TRBD2. CDR3 size: 13 residues. The germline gives CDR1 SGHKS, CDR2 YYEKEE (reference sequence). Trimming removed 5 bases from V and 6 bases from J; junction bases left unmatched: 7. CDR3 DNA sequence: TGTGCCAGCAGTTGGAGCGGGAGTGGCGAGCAGTACTTC. Protein: CASSWSGSGEQYF.

This clonotype was detected only a few times. The V gene is TRBV20-1, the J gene TRBJ1-2; D is ambiguous. Germline CDR1 is DFQATT and CDR2 is SNEGSKA (reference sequence). CDR3 length: 12 amino acids. V gave up 5 bases and J gave up 4 bases, with 11 bases separating them. CDR3 residues: CSAPDSFYGYTF. CDR3 bases: TGCAGTGCTCCCGATTCTTTCTATGGCTACACCTTC.

The rearrangement joins TRBV2 to TRBJ1-3; the D is unclear. CDR1 and CDR2 from the germline V gene are SNHLY and FYNNEI. This CDR3 region has 16 residues. The ends were cut back, 6 bases at V and 4 bases at J, with 19 bases in the middle. CDR3 in amino acids: CASRTNVRSTGNTIYF. The CDR3 DNA reads TGTGCCAGCAGGACTAACGTGAGGTCTACCGGAAACACCATATATTTT.

Only a few counts were recorded for this clonotype. The CDR3 DNA is TGCAGCGCCAAACAGGGGGCATTGGAGACCCAGTACTTC. It encodes CSAKQGALETQYF. This chain connects TRBV29-1 to TRBJ2-5, with 9 bases fitting TRBD1. The CDR3 runs 13 residues. Germline V gives CDR1 SQVTM, CDR2 ANQGSEA. Trimming cost V 7 bases and J 5 bases; bases outside gene matches: 8.

This clonotype showed up just a few times. The J gene is TRBJ1-1, the V gene TRBV5-1; TRBD1 is a possible D gene (5 bases). CDR1 and CDR2 (germline): SGHRS, YFSETQ. This CDR3 spans 13 amino acids. Trimming cost V 0 bases and J 6 bases, with 9 bases left between them. In DNA form, the CDR3 reads TGCGCCAGCAGCTTGGGGAGGGACGCTGAAGCTTTCTTT. It yields the protein CASSLGRDAEAFF.

The chain carries TRBV29-1 and TRBJ2-1; TRBD1 is a possible D gene (6 bases). Trimming left V 4 bases short and J 7 bases short, with 11 bases between. The germline CDR1 and CDR2 sequences are SQVTM and ANQGSEA. The CDR3 length is 12 residues. CDR3 coding DNA: TGCAGCGTTGCCGAAGGGACAAATGAGCAGTTCTTC. It translates to CSVAEGTNEQFF.

This rearrangement joins TRBV28 to TRBJ2-2; no reliable D call. Germline V CDR1 and CDR2: MDHEN, SYDVKM. V lost 5 bases to trimming and J lost 1 base, with 11 bases between them. The CDR3 is 15 residues long. CDR3 loop: CASSRRKQNTGELFF. For the CDR3, the DNA is TGTGCCAGCAGTCGGCGGAAACAGAACACCGGGGAGCTGTTTTTT.

The CDR3 DNA sequence: TGTGCCAGCATGGAGAACTACGAGCAGTACTTC. Translation gives CASMENYEQYF. The chain has TRBV6-6 and TRBJ2-7; no definite D call. The germline CDR1 and CDR2 sequences are MNHNY and SVGAGI (reference sequence). Trimming took 7 bases from V and 3 from J, leaving 7 bases between them. The length of the CDR3 is 11 residues.

Only a few counts were recorded for this clonotype. The rearrangement uses TRBV2 and TRBJ2-7; the match to TRBD1 covers 7 bases. Germline V gene data show CDR1 as SNHLY and CDR2 as FYNNEI. This CDR3 spans 12 amino acids. Trimming at V came to 10 bases and at J to 2 bases, leaving 5 bases not matched to a gene. The CDR3 sequence is CANLDRTYEQYF. The CDR3 DNA follows: TGTGCCAACCTGGACAGGACCTACGAGCAGTACTTC. Variable domain in full (rest from reference TRBV2 and TRBJ2-7): EPEVTQTPSHQVTQMGQEVILRCVPISNHLYFYWYRQILGQKVEFLVSFYNNEISEKSEIFDDQFSVERPDGSNFTLKIRSTKLEDSAMYFCANLDRTYEQYFGPGTRLTVT.

CDR3 sequence: CASTRAAQETQYF. CDR3 nucleotides: TGTGCCAGCACCCGGGCAGCACAAGAGACCCAGTACTTC. V gene TRBV21-1 combines with J gene TRBJ2-5; the table names TRBD1, a call not compared with the DNA. TRBV21-1 is tagged as a pseudogene. The CDR3 has 13 residues.

There are a few counts of this clonotype. The chain uses TRBV7-9 and TRBJ2-2, with 9 bases matching TRBD1. There are 16 residues in the CDR3. Per germline, CDR1 SEHNR and CDR2 FQNEAQ (reference sequence). Germline trimming cut 5 bases from V and 6 bases from J; bases unmatched to any gene: 10. CDR3 sequence: CASSRGQGGLPGELFF. In DNA form, the CDR3 reads TGTGCCAGCAGCAGGGGACAGGGAGGACTCCCCGGGGAGCTGTTTTTT.

This clonotype occurred a few times. The chain recombines TRBV28 with TRBJ2-7, with D uncertain. CDR1 MDHEN and CDR2 SYDVKM come from the germline V gene. The CDR3 covers 12 residues. The ends were cut back, 5 bases at V and 4 bases at J, with 9 bases in the middle. The CDR3 here is CASSPLGYEQYF. The CDR3 DNA follows: TGTGCCAGCAGTCCGCTTGGGTACGAGCAGTACTTC.

The V gene is TRBV9, the J gene TRBJ1-2, with 8 bases fitting TRBD1. The CDR3 has 14 residues. Germline-derived CDR1 and CDR2 are SGDLS and YYNGEE. Unmatched junction bases numbered 8, after V lost 6 bases and J lost 4 bases. CDR3 amino acids: CASNRGGFGYGYTF. Written as DNA, the CDR3 is TGTGCCAGCAACAGGGGGGGTTTCGGCTATGGCTACACCTTC.

This clonotype turned up a few times. The chain carries TRBV6-5 and TRBJ1-1, with no clear D. The germline gives CDR1 MNHEY, CDR2 SVGAGI. The CDR3 consists of 15 residues. Trimming pared 6 bases from V and 3 bases from J, leaving 17 bases between. CDR3 sequence reads: CASRQQPQRDTEAFF. The CDR3 coding sequence is TGTGCCAGCAGGCAGCAGCCACAACGGGACACTGAAGCTTTCTTT.

This clonotype came up a few times. This rearrangement joins TRBV3-1 to TRBJ2-1; 15 positions match TRBD2. The V and J ends lost 4 bases and 7 bases, in that order; junction bases with no gene match: 5. Germline CDR1 reads LGHDT; CDR2 reads YNNKEL (reference sequence). The CDR3 spans 16 residues. The CDR3 reads CASSLGTSGRRNEQFF. Written as DNA, the CDR3 is TGTGCCAGCAGCCTGGGGACTAGCGGGAGGCGGAATGAGCAGTTCTTC.

This clonotype occurred many times. V usage is TRBV29-1 and J usage is TRBJ2-3, with D uncertain. Germline loops: CDR1 SQVTM, CDR2 ANQGSEA. Trimming stripped 4 bases from V and 5 bases from J, with 1 base between. CDR3 length equals 9 residues. The CDR3 nucleotides read TGCAGCGTTGGAGATACGCAGTATTTT. Translated, it gives CSVGDTQYF.

V and J are TRBV25-1 and TRBJ2-3; 7 nucleotides align to TRBD2. Germline assignment: CDR1 MGHDK and CDR2 SYGVNS. Trimming took 2 bases from V and 2 from J; bases not matched to a gene: 7. This CDR3 spans 16 amino acids. CDR3 sequence: CASSEGKAGATDTQYF. The CDR3 region has the DNA TGTGCCAGCAGTGAAGGAAAGGCGGGAGCCACAGATACGCAGTATTTT.

This clonotype was counted between two and nine times. The chain recombines TRBV28 with TRBJ1-1, with TRBD1 matching 8 bases. V was clipped by 3 bases and J by 2 bases; unmatched bases: 8. The CDR3 is 16 amino acids. Germline CDR1 and CDR2: MDHEN and SYDVKM. For the CDR3, the DNA is TGTGCCAGCAGTTTCGCATCGACAGGGGCCAACACTGAAGCTTTCTTT. Protein: CASSFASTGANTEAFF.

The J gene is TRBJ1-5, the V gene TRBV30, with a weak D call TRBD1 (5 bases). The CDR3 totals 16 residues. V lost 1 base and J 1 base, leaving 14 bases between the germline ends. Germline-derived CDR1 and CDR2 are GTSNPN and SVGIG (reference sequence). CDR3 region: CAWSGVGVVSNQPQHF. The CDR3 DNA reads TGTGCCTGGAGTGGGGTAGGGGTCGTGAGCAATCAGCCCCAGCATTTT.

V usage is TRBV11-2 and J usage is TRBJ1-3; D remains ambiguous. Trimming took 2 bases from V and 4 from J, leaving 9 bases between them. There are 14 residues in the CDR3. The V gene's germline CDR1 is SGHAT and CDR2 FQNNGV. The CDR3 DNA reads TGTGCCAGCAGCTTACCTGTTTTAGGAAACACCATATATTTT. Translation: CASSLPVLGNTIYF.

This sequence joins TRBV11-2 and TRBJ2-1, with 9 bases that match TRBD2. From germline, CDR1 is SGHAT and CDR2 FQNNGV. This CDR3 has 14 residues. The J segment lost 9 bases and the V segment lost 1 base, leaving 4 bases of the junction unmatched. CDR3 loop: CASSLVAGEREQFF. As DNA, the CDR3 is TGTGCCAGCAGCTTAGTAGCGGGAGAGCGTGAGCAGTTCTTC.

A few counts support this clonotype. The CDR3 sequence: CASSLTGSRALQPQHF. The CDR3 DNA is TGTGCCAGCTCACTAACAGGCAGTAGGGCCCTCCAGCCCCAGCATTTT. This chain connects TRBV18 to TRBJ1-5; a possible D gene is TRBD1 (5 bases). Trimming stripped 4 bases from V and 7 bases from J, with 20 bases between. This CDR3 has 16 residues. Germline CDR1 reads KGHSH; CDR2 reads LQKENI.

This clonotype was seen a handful of times. V gene TRBV29-1 combines with J gene TRBJ2-7; TRBD2 might be the D (5 bases). Trimming shortened V by 1 base and J by 6 bases, and 13 bases separated the two germline ends. The CDR3 is made up of 13 amino acids. Germline V gene lookup returns CDR1 SQVTM and CDR2 ANQGSEA. DNA for the CDR3: TGCAGCGTTGAAGGCGGAAGAGGGCCCGAGCAGTACTTC. Its protein product is CSVEGGRGPEQYF.

In this sample, this clonotype turned up a few times. The rearrangement uses TRBV11-2 and TRBJ2-5; 7 bases are a match to TRBD2. Germline CDR1 and CDR2: SGHAT and FQNNGV. The CDR3 contains 14 residues. After removal of 5 bases from V and 1 base from J, the junction contained 4 bases not matched to a gene. The CDR3 nucleotides read TGTGCCAGCAGCCCCGGACTAGTCCAAGAGACCCAGTACTTC. This gives the protein CASSPGLVQETQYF.

This chain joins TRBV7-6 and TRBJ2-3; D unclear. Between the trimmed V and J ends, which lost 1 base and 2 bases, there was a span of 4 bases. This CDR3 is built from 13 residues. Germline-derived CDR1 and CDR2 are SGHVS and FNYEAQ. For the CDR3, the DNA is TGTGCCAGCAGCTTAGACTACACAGATACGCAGTATTTT. Its translation is CASSLDYTDTQYF.

This chain connects TRBV7-9 to TRBJ2-4; no reliable D call. Germline V CDR1 and CDR2: SEHNR, FQNEAQ (reference sequence). This CDR3 has 14 amino acids. Trimming pared 2 bases from V and 1 base from J, leaving 6 bases between. The CDR3 DNA sequence: TGTGCCAGCAGCTTAATGGGGGCCAAAAACATTCAGTACTTC. This codes for CASSLMGAKNIQYF.

In this sample, this clonotype turned up once. This chain joins TRBV29-1 and TRBJ2-1; D may be TRBD1 (6 bases). The length of the CDR3 is 14 residues. V lost 3 bases and J 1 base, leaving 10 bases between the germline ends. Germline V CDR1 and CDR2: SQVTM, ANQGSEA. CDR3 bases: TGCAGCGTTGATGGGGGCGATTCCTACAATGAGCAGTTCTTC. Its translation is CSVDGGDSYNEQFF.